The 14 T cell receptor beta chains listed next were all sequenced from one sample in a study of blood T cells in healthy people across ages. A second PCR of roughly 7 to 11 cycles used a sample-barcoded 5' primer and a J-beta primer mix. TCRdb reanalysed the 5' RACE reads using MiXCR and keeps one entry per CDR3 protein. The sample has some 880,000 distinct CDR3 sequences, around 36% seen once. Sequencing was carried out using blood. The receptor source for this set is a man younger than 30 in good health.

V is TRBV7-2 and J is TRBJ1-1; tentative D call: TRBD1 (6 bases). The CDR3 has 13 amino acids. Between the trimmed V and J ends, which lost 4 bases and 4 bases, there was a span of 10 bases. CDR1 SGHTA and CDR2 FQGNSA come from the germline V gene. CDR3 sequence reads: CASSSTGFTEAFF. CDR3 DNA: TGTGCCAGCAGCTCAACAGGGTTCACTGAAGCTTTCTTT.

This chain's CDR3 is CASSLVAQSYNEQFF. In DNA, the CDR3 is TGCGCCAGCAGCTTGGTAGCTCAGTCCTACAATGAGCAGTTCTTC. V usage is TRBV5-1 and J usage is TRBJ2-1; D is ambiguous. The CDR3 is 15 amino acids. Germline values: CDR1 SGHRS, CDR2 YFSETQ. Trimming pared 0 bases from V and 1 base from J, leaving 8 bases between.

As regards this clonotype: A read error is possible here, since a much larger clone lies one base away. The CDR3 sequence: CASSLATGTVEMQYF. CDR3 DNA sequence: TGTGCCAGCAGTTTAGCCACCGGGACAGTGGAGATGCAGTACTTC. The chain uses TRBV12-3 or TRBV12-4 and TRBJ2-7; TRBD1 aligns across 7 bases. The length of the CDR3 is 15 residues. Trimming at V came to 0 bases and at J to 9 bases, leaving 11 bases not matched to a gene.

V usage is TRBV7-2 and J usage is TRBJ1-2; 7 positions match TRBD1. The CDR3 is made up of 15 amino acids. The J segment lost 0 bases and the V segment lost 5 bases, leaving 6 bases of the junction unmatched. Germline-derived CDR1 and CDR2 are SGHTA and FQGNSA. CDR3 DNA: TGTGCCAGCAGCCGGGGACAGTCAGCTAACTATGGCTACACCTTC. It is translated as CASSRGQSANYGYTF.

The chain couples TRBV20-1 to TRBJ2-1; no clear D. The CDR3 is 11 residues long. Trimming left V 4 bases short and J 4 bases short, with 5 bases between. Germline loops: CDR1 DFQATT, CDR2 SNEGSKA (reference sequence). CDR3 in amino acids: CSAKEYNEQFF. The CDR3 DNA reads TGCAGTGCTAAAGAGTACAATGAGCAGTTCTTC.

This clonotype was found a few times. This CDR3 reads CASSQDGTSLNTEAFF. CDR3 sequence (DNA): TGTGCCAGCAGCCAAGATGGAACAAGTTTGAACACTGAAGCTTTCTTT. The rearrangement uses TRBV4-2 and TRBJ1-1; unclear D gene. The CDR3 consists of 16 residues. The ends were cut back, 0 bases at V and 0 bases at J, with 11 bases in the middle. Germline V gene sequence: CDR1 LGHNA, CDR2 YNFKEQ.

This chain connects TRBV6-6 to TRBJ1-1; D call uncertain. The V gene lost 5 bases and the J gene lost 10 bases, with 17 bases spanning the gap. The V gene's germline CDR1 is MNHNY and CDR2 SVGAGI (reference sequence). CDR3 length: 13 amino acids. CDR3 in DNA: TGTGCCAGCAGTACCCCCTCCCGGGGAGGAGCTTTCTTT. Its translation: CASSTPSRGGAFF.

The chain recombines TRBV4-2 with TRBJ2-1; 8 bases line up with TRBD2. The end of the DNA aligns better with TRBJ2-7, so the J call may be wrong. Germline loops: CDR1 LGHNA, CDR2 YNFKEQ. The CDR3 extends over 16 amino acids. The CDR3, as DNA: TGTGCCAGCAGCCAAGGTTACGGGGGGGCCTACAATGAGCAGTACTTC. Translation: CASSQGYGGAYNEQYF.

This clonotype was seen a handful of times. The CDR3 sequence: CASSPGLAGESYEQYF. CDR3 DNA sequence: TGTGCCAGCTCACCGGGACTAGCGGGGGAGTCCTACGAGCAGTACTTC. The V gene is TRBV18, the J gene TRBJ2-7; 14 bases are shared with TRBD2. Looked up from germline, CDR1 is KGHSH and CDR2 is LQKENI. The CDR3 is 16 amino acids. Germline trimming cut 3 bases from V and 1 base from J; bases unmatched to any gene: 2.

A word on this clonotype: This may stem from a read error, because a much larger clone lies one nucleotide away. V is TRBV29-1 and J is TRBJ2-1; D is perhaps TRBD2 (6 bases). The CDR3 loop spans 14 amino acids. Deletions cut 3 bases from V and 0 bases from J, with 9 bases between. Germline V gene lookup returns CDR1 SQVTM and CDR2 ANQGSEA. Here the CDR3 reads CSVDRESSYNEQFF. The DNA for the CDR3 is TGCAGCGTTGATCGGGAGAGCTCCTACAATGAGCAGTTCTTC.

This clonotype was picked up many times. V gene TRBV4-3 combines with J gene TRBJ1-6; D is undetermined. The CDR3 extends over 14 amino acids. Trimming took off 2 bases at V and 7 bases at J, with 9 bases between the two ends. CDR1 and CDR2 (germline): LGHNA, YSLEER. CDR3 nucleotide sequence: TGCGCCAGCAGCCAACCCGGACGGAATTCACCCCTCCACTTT. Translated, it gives CASSQPGRNSPLHF.

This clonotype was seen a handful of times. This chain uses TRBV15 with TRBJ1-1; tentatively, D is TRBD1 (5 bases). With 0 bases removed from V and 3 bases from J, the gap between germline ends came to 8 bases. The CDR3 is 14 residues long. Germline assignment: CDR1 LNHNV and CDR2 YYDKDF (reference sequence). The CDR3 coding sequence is TGTGCCACCAGCAGAGATCAAGGGGACACTGAAGCTTTCTTT. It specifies CATSRDQGDTEAFF.

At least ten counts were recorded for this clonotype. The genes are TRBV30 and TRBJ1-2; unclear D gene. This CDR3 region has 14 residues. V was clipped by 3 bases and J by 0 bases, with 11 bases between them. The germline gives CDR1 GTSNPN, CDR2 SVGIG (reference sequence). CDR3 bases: TGTGCCTGGAGCCCGAAAGCTACTAACTATGGCTACACCTTC. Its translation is CAWSPKATNYGYTF.

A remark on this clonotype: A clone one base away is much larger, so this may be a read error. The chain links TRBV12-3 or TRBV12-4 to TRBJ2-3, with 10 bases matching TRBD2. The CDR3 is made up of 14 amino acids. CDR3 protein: CACRGTSGTDTQYF. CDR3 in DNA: TGTGCCTGCAGAGGGACTAGCGGCACAGATACGCAGTATTTT.